This T cell receptor (beta chain) was found in a study of blood T cell repertoires in COVID-19. The data were produced by immunoSEQ multiplex PCR, yet TCRdb's version contains in-frame clones alone and is incomplete. The sample records hundreds of thousands of clones, 92% being singletons. The source is a man aged 55 to 70 with COVID-19, enrolled during active disease. The sequencing sample was made of peripheral blood.

The CDR3, as DNA: TGTGCCAGCAGCCCCAGCTCCTACGAGCAGTACTTC. It encodes CASSPSSYEQYF. The gene calls are TRBV7-3 and TRBJ2-7; D is unresolved. Germline V gene lookup returns CDR1 SGHTA and CDR2 FQGTGA. The CDR3 loop spans 12 amino acids. Trimming cost V 5 bases and J 0 bases, with 5 bases left between them.